Listed here are 29 T cell receptor beta chains from one sample, sequenced in a study of CXCR3-negative and CXCR3-positive naive CD8 T cells. In preparing the TRB cDNA libraries, 5' RACE with UMI labels was used. From the 5' RACE reads, TCRdb lists one entry per CDR3 protein and no DNA. The sample table sets out tens of thousands of distinct CDR3 sequences. The sequencing input was memory CD8+ T cells from blood. Source of these receptors: a human donor in good health. Some clones in this sample may be carry-over from other donors' samples.

The chain carries TRBV4-1 and TRBJ2-7; the TCRdb call, TRBD1, lacks DNA for checking. This CDR3 comprises 13 residues. The germline CDR1 and CDR2 sequences are MGHRA and YSYEKL. This chain's CDR3 is CASSPGQLYEQYF.

The chain joins TRBV29-1 to TRBJ2-1. The CDR3 covers 15 residues. CDR1 SQVTM and CDR2 ANQGSEA come from the germline V gene. CDR3 in amino acids: CSVLTDFPPYNEQFF.

CDR3 sequence: CASGPGQGPSYEQYF. The V and J genes are TRBV27 and TRBJ2-7; TCRdb returns TRBD1, unconfirmable since there is no DNA. The CDR3 loop spans 15 amino acids. Germline CDR1 reads MNHEY; CDR2 reads SMNVEV (reference sequence).

Its frequency marks this clonotype as medium-sized. The chain joins TRBV10-1 to TRBJ2-2. The CDR3 is 13 residues long. Germline values: CDR1 WNHNN, CDR2 SYGVQD (reference sequence). The CDR3 protein is CASSDGDAGELFF.

Measured by frequency, this clonotype is medium-sized. The V and J genes are TRBV6-2 or TRBV6-3 and TRBJ1-1; the D call of TRBD1 rests on TCRdb alone, since no DNA is present to check it. Germline CDR1 is MNHEY and CDR2 is SVGEGT. CDR3 length: 14 residues. CDR3 sequence reads: CASSERQDVAEAFF.

This rearrangement joins TRBV2 to TRBJ2-3; TCRdb names TRBD2, which stays unverified in the absence of DNA. The CDR3 is 15 amino acids. The germline gives CDR1 SNHLY, CDR2 FYNNEI. CDR3 sequence: CASSVPGTARNTQYF. The entire variable domain, with the rest obtained from reference TRBV2 and TRBJ2-3, is as follows: EPEVTQTPSHQVTQMGQEVILRCVPISNHLYFYWYRQILGQKVEFLVSFYNNEISEKSEIFDDQFSVERPDGSNFTLKIRSTKLEDSAMYFCASSVPGTARNTQYFGPGTRLTVL.

This chain uses TRBV9 with TRBJ1-1. The CDR3 length is 14 residues. Germline-derived CDR1 and CDR2 are SGDLS and YYNGEE. The CDR3 here is CASSSKEGPAEAFF. The whole variable domain, filled in from reference TRBV9 and TRBJ1-1, reads DSGVTQTPKHLITATGQRVTLRCSPRSGDLSVYWYQQSLDQGLQFLIQYYNGEERAKGNILERFSAQQFPDLHSELNLSSLELGDSALYFCASSSKEGPAEAFFGQGTRLTVV.

The chain carries TRBV4-2 and TRBJ1-5; TCRdb proposes TRBD1, but this gene call is untestable without DNA. This CDR3 is built from 15 residues. The germline CDR1 and CDR2 sequences are LGHNA and YNFKEQ. The CDR3: CASSQSTTEYQPQHF.

The rearrangement joins TRBV28 to TRBJ2-7; TCRdb gives TRBD1 as the D gene, but with no DNA this cannot be confirmed. Germline loops: CDR1 MDHEN, CDR2 SYDVKM. This CDR3 spans 16 amino acids. The CDR3 here is CASRSGARTPLYEQYF.

The J gene is TRBJ1-1, the V gene TRBV5-1. The CDR3 has 13 amino acids. Germline CDR1 is SGHRS and CDR2 is YFSETQ. CDR3 in amino acids: CANQGGGYTEAFF.

J is TRBJ1-6 and V is TRBV7-2. CDR1 and CDR2 (germline): SGHTA, FQGNSA. The CDR3 covers 16 residues. This CDR3 is CASSTARGSYNSPLHF.

The chain is built from TRBV27 and TRBJ2-7; TCRdb picks TRBD1, but there is no DNA to check that call. CDR1 MNHEY and CDR2 SMNVEV come from the germline V gene (reference sequence). This CDR3 contains 13 residues. The CDR3 is CASSLVWGNEQYF.

J is TRBJ2-7 and V is TRBV4-2; TCRdb outputs TRBD2, but without DNA this stays unchecked. This CDR3 has 16 amino acids. Germline V gene lookup returns CDR1 LGHNA and CDR2 YNFKEQ. This CDR3 is CASSHLAGDSPYEQYF.

The rearrangement joins TRBV4-3 to TRBJ1-2; the TCRdb D gene call, TRBD1, has no DNA to confirm it. Germline V gives CDR1 LGHNA, CDR2 YSLEER. The CDR3 extends over 14 amino acids. CDR3 in amino acids: CASSQARAGDGYTF.

V and J are TRBV6-6 and TRBJ1-5; lacking DNA, the TRBD1 call made by TCRdb goes unchecked. Germline lookup yields CDR1 MNHNY and CDR2 SVGAGI (reference sequence). CDR3 length equals 15 residues. CDR3 loop: CASSPPSSSNQPQHF.

This chain joins TRBV11-2 and TRBJ2-1; TCRdb designates TRBD1, a call that cannot be tested without DNA. This CDR3 spans 14 amino acids. CDR1 is SGHAT and CDR2 is FQNNGV in the germline V gene. The CDR3 reads CASSLARGANEQFF.

Here the CDR3 reads CASSFRGTSYNEQFF. The chain has TRBV28 and TRBJ2-1; TCRdb's D call, TRBD1, is unchecked because there is no DNA. The CDR3 has 15 residues. The germline V gene encodes CDR1 MDHEN and CDR2 SYDVKM.

The genes are TRBV29-1 and TRBJ2-7; TCRdb proposes TRBD2, but this gene call is untestable without DNA. CDR1 SQVTM and CDR2 ANQGSEA come from the germline V gene. The CDR3 runs 12 residues. This chain's CDR3 is CSVVAETYEQYF.

Frequency places this clonotype as medium-sized. The chain employs TRBV4-3 and TRBJ1-1. CDR1 is LGHNA, CDR2 YSLEER, per germline. The CDR3 length is 14 residues. This chain's CDR3 is CASSQNLEGVRAFF.

The gene calls are TRBV4-3 and TRBJ2-7. Germline-derived CDR1 and CDR2 are LGHNA and YSLEER. There are 16 residues in the CDR3. This chain's CDR3 is CASSQATADSSYEQYF.

The genes are TRBV5-1 and TRBJ2-1; the TRBD1 assignment by TCRdb is unverifiable without DNA. This CDR3 has 13 amino acids. Germline CDR1 reads SGHRS; CDR2 reads YFSETQ. The CDR3 loop is CASSSTGDPPQFF.

The V and J genes are TRBV6-5 and TRBJ1-2; there is no DNA to check the TCRdb D call of TRBD1. Per germline, CDR1 MNHEY and CDR2 SVGAGI. This CDR3 has 17 amino acids. The chain's CDR3 is CASLAAVTFGPGMGYTF.

The CDR3: CASSQHGGQNEQYF. The chain is built from TRBV14 and TRBJ2-7. The germline V gene has CDR1 SGHDN and CDR2 FVKESK. This CDR3 has 14 residues.

The rearrangement links TRBV29-1 to TRBJ1-2. Germline V gene data show CDR1 as SQVTM and CDR2 as ANQGSEA. This CDR3 is built from 11 residues. The CDR3 loop is CSVGDSGGYTF.

The rearrangement uses TRBV20-1 and TRBJ2-7; without DNA, the TCRdb call of TRBD2 cannot be checked. This CDR3 is 18 amino acids long. Germline CDR1 reads DFQATT; CDR2 reads SNEGSKA (reference sequence). The chain's CDR3 is CSAEEIVIGAGVPDEQYF.

This sequence joins TRBV28 and TRBJ2-4; the TRBD1 assignment by TCRdb is unverifiable without DNA. CDR3 length: 16 amino acids. From germline, CDR1 is MDHEN and CDR2 SYDVKM. The CDR3 sequence: CASSSRTELAKNIQYF.

V and J are TRBV12-3 or TRBV12-4 and TRBJ1-2; the D call from TCRdb, TRBD1, cannot be confirmed without DNA. The CDR3 extends over 15 amino acids. CDR3 residues: CATLIRDSPNYGYTF.

This clonotype counts as medium-sized (0.01 to 0.1%) by frequency. This chain links TRBV29-1 with TRBJ1-3. The CDR3 extends over 13 amino acids. Per germline, CDR1 SQVTM and CDR2 ANQGSEA. CDR3 loop: CSVESDSGNTIYF.

The chain joins TRBV7-7 to TRBJ2-1; there is no DNA to check the TCRdb D call of TRBD2. Germline V gene sequence: CDR1 SSHAT, CDR2 FNYEAQ (reference sequence). The CDR3 extends over 14 amino acids. This CDR3 reads CATTRLAGVHEQFF.